This note documents a single T cell receptor beta chain sequence. This entry comes from a study of T cells after yellow fever vaccination. TCRdb ran MiXCR on the 5' RACE reads and lists one entry per CDR3 protein. The sample comprises approximately 550,000 distinct CDR3 sequences, approximately 21% of which are singletons, and 14% rests with the top ten. The germline V gene encodes CDR1 LGHNA and CDR2 YSLEER. The CDR3 has 15 amino acids. V lost 0 bases, J lost 2 bases, and 3 bases stayed unmatched. The chain has TRBV4-3 and TRBJ2-7; 8 bases align to TRBD2. The source material was PBMCs, sampled 15 days after the yellow fever booster vaccination. The clonotype originates from a man aged 25 to 45 who received the YFV17D yellow fever vaccine. The CDR3: CASSQDNGRAYEQYF. The DNA of the CDR3 is TGCGCCAGCAGCCAAGATAACGGGAGGGCCTACGAGCAGTACTTC.